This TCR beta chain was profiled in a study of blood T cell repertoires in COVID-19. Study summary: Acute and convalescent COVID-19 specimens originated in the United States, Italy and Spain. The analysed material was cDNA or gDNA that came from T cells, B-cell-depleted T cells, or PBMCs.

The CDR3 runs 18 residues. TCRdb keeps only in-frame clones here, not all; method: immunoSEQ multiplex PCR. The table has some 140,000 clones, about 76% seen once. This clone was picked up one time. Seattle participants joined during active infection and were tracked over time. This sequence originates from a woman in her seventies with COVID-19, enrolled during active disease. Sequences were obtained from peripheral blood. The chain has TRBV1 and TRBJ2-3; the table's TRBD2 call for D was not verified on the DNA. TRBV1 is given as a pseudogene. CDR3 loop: CTSSRFETSGTSTDTQYF. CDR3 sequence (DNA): TGCACCAGCAGCCGCTTTGAGACTAGCGGCACTAGCACAGATACGCAGTATTTT.